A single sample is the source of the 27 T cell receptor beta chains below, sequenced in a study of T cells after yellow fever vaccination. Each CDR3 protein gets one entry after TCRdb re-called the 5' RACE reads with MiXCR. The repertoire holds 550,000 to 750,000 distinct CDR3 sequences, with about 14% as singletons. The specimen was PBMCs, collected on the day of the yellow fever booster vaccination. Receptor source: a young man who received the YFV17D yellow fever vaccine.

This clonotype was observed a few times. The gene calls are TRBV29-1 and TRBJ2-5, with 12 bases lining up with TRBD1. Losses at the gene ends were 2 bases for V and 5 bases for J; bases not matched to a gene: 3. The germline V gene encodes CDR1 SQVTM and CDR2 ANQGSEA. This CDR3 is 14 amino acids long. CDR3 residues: CSVERDRGLETQYF. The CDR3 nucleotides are TGCAGCGTTGAAAGGGACAGGGGGCTTGAGACCCAGTACTTC.

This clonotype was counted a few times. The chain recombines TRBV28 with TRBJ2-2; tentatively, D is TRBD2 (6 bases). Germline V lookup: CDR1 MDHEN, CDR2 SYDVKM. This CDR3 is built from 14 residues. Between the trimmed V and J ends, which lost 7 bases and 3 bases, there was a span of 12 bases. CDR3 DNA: TGTGCCAGCATCGGGACTGACTACACCGGGGAGCTGTTTTTT. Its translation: CASIGTDYTGELFF. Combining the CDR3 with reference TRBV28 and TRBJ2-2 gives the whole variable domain DVKVTQSSRYLVKRTGEKVFLECVQDMDHENMFWYRQDPGLGLRLIYFSYDVKMKEKGDIPEGYSVSREKKERFSLILESASTNQTSMYLCASIGTDYTGELFFGEGSRLTVL.

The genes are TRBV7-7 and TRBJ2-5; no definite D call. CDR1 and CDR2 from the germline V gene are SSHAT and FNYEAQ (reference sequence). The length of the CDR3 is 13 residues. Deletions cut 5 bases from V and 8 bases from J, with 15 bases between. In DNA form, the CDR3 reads TGTGCCAGCAGCACACCGGGCGAGAAAACCCAGTACTTC. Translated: CASSTPGEKTQYF.

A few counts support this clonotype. For the CDR3, the DNA is TGTGCCAGCAGCGTAGCAGTCTCAGAGACAAATGAGCAGTTCTTC. Encoded protein: CASSVAVSETNEQFF. The chain uses TRBV9 and TRBJ2-1, with D unclear. From germline, CDR1 is SGDLS and CDR2 YYNGEE. The CDR3 has 15 residues. Trimming left V 0 bases short and J 7 bases short, with 14 bases between.

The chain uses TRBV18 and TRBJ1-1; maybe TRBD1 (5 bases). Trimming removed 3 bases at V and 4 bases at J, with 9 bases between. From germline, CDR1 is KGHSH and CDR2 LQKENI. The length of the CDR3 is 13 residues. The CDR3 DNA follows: TGTGCCAGCTCACCCGTCGGGGGCACTGAAGCTTTCTTT. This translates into CASSPVGGTEAFF. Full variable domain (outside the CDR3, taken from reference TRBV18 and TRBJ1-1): NAGVMQNPRHLVRRRGQEARLRCSPMKGHSHVYWYRQLPEEGLKFMVYLQKENIIDESGMPKERFSAEFPKEGPSILRIQQVVRGDSAAYFCASSPVGGTEAFFGQGTRLTVV.

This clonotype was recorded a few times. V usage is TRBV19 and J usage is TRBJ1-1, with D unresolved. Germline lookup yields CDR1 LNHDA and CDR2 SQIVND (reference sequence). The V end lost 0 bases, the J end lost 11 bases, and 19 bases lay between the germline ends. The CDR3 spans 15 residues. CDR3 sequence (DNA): TGTGCCAGTAGTATAGAAGTGAGCGAGGATTCCCCCGCTTTCTTT. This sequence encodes CASSIEVSEDSPAFF.

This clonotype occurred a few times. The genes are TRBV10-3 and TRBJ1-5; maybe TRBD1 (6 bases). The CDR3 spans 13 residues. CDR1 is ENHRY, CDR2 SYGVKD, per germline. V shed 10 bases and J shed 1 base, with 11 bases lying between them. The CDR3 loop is CATQGGSNQPQHF. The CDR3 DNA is TGTGCCACCCAAGGGGGAAGCAATCAGCCCCAGCATTTT.

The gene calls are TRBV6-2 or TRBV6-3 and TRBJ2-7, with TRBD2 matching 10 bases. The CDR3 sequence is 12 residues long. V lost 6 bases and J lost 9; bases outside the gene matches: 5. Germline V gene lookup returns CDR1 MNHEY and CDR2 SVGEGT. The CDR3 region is CASRLAGEVQYF. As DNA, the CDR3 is TGTGCCAGCAGGCTAGCGGGAGAGGTGCAGTACTTC.

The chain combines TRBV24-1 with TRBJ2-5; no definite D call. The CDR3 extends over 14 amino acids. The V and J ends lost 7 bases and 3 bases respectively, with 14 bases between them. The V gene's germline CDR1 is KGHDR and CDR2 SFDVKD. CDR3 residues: CATSDRTDEETQYF. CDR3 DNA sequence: TGTGCCACCAGCGATCGTACAGACGAAGAGACCCAGTACTTC.

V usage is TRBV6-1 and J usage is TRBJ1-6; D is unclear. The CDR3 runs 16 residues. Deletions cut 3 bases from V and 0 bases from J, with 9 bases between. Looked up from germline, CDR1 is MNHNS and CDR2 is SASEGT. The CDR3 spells CASSDIGRSYNSPLHF. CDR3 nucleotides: TGTGCCAGCAGTGACATTGGGCGCTCCTATAATTCACCCCTCCACTTT.

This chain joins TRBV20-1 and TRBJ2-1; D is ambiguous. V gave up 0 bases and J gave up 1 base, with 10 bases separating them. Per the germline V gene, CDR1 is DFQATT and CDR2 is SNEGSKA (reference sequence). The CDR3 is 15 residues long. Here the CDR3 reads CSARDLARSYNEQFF. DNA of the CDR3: TGCAGTGCTAGAGATTTGGCGAGGTCCTACAATGAGCAGTTCTTC.

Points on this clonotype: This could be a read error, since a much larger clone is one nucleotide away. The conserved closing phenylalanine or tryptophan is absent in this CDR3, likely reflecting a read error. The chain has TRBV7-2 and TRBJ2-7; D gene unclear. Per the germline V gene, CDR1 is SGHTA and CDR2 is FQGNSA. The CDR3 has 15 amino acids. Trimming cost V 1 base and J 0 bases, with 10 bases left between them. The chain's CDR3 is CASSLGLGSSYEQYS. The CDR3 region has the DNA TGTGCCAGCAGCTTAGGTTTGGGCAGCTCCTACGAGCAGTACTCC.

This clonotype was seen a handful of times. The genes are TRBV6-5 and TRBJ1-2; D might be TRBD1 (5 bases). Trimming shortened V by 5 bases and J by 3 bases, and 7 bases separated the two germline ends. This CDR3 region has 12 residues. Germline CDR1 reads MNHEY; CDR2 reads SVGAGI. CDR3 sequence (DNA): TGTGCCAGCAGTGCCAGGGACTATGGCTACACCTTC. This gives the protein CASSARDYGYTF.

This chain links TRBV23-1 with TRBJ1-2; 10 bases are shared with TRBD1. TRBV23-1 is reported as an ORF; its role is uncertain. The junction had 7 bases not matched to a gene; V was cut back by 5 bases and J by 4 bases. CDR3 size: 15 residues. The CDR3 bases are TGCGCCAGCAGTACCGGGACAGGGGATGCCTATGGCTACACCTTC. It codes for CASSTGTGDAYGYTF.

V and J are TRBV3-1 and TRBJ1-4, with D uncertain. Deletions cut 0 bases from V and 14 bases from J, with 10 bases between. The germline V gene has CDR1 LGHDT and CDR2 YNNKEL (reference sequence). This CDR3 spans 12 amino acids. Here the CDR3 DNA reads TGTGCCAGCAGCCAAGAAGATTTTCGGCTGTTTTTT. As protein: CASSQEDFRLFF.

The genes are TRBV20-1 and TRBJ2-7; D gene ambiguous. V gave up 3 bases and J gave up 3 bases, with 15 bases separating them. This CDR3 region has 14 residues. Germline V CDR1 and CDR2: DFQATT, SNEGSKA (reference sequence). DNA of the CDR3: TGCAGTGCTAGCCCGCGGCCCACGGGCTACGAGCAGTACTTC. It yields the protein CSASPRPTGYEQYF.

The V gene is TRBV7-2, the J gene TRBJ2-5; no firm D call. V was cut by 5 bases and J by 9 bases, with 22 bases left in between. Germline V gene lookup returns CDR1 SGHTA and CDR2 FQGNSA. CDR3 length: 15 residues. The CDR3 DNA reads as TGTGCCAGCAGCCCGTTAAGGGATCGGTTTTTGTCCCAGTACTTC. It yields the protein CASSPLRDRFLSQYF.

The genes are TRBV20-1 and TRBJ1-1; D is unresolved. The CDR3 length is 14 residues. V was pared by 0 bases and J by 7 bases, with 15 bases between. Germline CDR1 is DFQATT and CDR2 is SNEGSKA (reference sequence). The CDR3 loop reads CSARDRKGRVEAFF. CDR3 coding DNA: TGCAGTGCTAGAGATAGAAAGGGTCGTGTTGAAGCTTTCTTT.

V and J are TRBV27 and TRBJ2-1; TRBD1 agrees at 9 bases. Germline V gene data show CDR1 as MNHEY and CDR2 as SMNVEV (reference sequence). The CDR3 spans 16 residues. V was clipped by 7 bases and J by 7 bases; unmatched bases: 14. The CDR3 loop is CASNARHDRGVNEQFF. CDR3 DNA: TGTGCCAGCAACGCCCGCCACGACAGGGGGGTGAATGAGCAGTTCTTC.

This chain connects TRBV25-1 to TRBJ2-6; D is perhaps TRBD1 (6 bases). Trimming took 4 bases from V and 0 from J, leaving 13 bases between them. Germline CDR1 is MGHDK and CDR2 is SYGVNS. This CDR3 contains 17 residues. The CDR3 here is CASSAAGDSSGANVLTF. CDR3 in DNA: TGTGCCAGCAGTGCGGCAGGGGATAGCTCTGGGGCCAACGTCCTGACTTTC.

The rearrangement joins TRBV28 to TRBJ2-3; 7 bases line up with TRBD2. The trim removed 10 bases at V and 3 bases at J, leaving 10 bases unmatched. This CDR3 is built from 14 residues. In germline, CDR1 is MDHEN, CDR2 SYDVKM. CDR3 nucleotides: TGTGCCACCGGCGGGGGAGAAGTGACAGATACGCAGTATTTT. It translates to CATGGGEVTDTQYF.

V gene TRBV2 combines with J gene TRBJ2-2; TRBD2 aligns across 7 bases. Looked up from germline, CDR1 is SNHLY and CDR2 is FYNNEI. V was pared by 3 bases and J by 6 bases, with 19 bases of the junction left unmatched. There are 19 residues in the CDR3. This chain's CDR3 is CASSEDLRGEAPGAGELFF. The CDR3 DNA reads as TGTGCCAGCAGTGAGGATCTTCGGGGGGAGGCTCCGGGAGCCGGGGAGCTGTTTTTT.

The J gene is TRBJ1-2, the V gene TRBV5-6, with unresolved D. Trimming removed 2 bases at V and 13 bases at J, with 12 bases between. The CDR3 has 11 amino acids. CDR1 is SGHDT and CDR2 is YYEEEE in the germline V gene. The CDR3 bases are TGTGCCAGCAGCTTCGGAGACGCCTCCACCTTC. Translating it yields CASSFGDASTF.

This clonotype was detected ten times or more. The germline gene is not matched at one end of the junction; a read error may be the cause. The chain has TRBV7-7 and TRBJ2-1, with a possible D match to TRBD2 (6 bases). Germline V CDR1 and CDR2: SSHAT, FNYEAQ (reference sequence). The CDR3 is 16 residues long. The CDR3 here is CASSGLTSSGTNEQFF. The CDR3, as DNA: TGTGCTAGCAGCGGGCTTACTAGTTCTGGGACCAATGAGCAGTTCTTC.

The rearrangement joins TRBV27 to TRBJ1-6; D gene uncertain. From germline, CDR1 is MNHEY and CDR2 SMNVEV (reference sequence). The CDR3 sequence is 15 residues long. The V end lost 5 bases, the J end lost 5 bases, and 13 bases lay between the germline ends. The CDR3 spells CASSPEDGDNSPLHF. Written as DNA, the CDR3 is TGTGCCAGCAGTCCAGAAGACGGGGATAATTCACCCCTCCACTTT.

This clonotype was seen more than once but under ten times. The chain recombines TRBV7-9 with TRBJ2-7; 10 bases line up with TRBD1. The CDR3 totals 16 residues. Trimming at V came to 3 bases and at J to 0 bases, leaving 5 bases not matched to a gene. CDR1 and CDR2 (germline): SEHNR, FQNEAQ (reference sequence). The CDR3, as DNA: TGTGCCAGCAGCTTGGCCGGGACAGGGGTCTCCTACGAGCAGTACTTC. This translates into CASSLAGTGVSYEQYF.

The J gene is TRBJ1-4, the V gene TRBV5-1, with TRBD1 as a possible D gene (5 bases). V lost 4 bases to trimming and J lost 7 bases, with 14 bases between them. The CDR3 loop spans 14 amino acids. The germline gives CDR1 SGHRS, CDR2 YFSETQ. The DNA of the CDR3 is TGCGCCAGCAGCCACCAGGGAACCGGTGAAAAACTGTTTTTT. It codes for CASSHQGTGEKLFF.